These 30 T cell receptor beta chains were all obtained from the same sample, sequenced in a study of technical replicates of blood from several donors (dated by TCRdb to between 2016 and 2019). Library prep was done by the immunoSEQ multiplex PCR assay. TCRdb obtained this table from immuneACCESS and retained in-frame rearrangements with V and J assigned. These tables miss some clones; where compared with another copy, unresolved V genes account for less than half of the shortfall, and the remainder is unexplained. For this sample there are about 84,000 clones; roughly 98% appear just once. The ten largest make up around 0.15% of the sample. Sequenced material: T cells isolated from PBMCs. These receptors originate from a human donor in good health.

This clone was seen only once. CDR3 residues: CASSEGFGGEQFF. In DNA, the CDR3 is TGTGCCAGCAGTGAAGGTTTTGGAGGAGAGCAGTTCTTC. The V gene is TRBV6-1, the J gene TRBJ2-1, with D perhaps matching TRBD2 (5 bases). Germline CDR1 reads MNHNS; CDR2 reads SASEGT. The CDR3 runs to 13 residues. Trimming stripped 1 base from V and 10 bases from J, with 11 bases between.

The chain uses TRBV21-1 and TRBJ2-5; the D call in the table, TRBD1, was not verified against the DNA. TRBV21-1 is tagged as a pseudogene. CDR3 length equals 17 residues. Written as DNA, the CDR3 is TGTGCCAGCAGCAAAGCTAGGAAAGGGGGCCAGAAAGAGACCCAGTACTTC. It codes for CASSKARKGGQKETQYF.

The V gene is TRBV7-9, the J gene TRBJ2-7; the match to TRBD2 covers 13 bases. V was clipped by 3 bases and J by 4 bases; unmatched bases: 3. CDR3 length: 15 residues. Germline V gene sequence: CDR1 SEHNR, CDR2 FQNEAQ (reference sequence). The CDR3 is CASSFSLAGGYEQYF. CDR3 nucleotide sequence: TGTGCCAGCAGCTTTTCACTAGCGGGAGGGTACGAGCAGTACTTC. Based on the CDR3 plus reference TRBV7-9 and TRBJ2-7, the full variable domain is DTGVSQNPRHKITKRGQNVTFRCDPISEHNRLYWYRQTLGQGPEFLTYFQNEAQLEKSRLLSDRFSAERPKGSFSTLEIQRTEQGDSAMYLCASSFSLAGGYEQYFGPGTRLTVT.

The CDR3 here is CASRNPGFTEAFF. The CDR3 bases are TGTGCCAGCAGGAACCCAGGGTTCACTGAAGCTTTCTTT. The rearrangement uses TRBV28 and TRBJ1-1; TRBD1 is a possible D gene (5 bases). V was pared by 6 bases and J by 4 bases, with 12 bases between. Germline loops: CDR1 MDHEN, CDR2 SYDVKM. The CDR3 length is 13 residues. The full variable domain, its missing parts supplied by reference TRBV28 and TRBJ1-1, is DVKVTQSSRYLVKRTGEKVFLECVQDMDHENMFWYRQDPGLGLRLIYFSYDVKMKEKGDIPEGYSVSREKKERFSLILESASTNQTSMYLCASRNPGFTEAFFGQGTRLTVV.

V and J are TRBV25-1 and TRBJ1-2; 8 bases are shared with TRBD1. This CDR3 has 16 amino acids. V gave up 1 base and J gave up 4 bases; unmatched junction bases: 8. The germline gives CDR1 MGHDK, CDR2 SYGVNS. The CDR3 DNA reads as TGTGCCAGCAGTGAATTTAGAGCAGGGGGCTCCTATGGCTACACCTTC. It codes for CASSEFRAGGSYGYTF.

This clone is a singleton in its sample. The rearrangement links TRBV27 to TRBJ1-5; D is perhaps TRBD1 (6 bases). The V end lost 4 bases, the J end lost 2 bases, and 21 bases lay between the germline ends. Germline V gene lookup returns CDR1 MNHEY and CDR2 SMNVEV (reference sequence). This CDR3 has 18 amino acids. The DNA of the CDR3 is TGTGCCAGCAGTTCCTTATCCGGCCAGGGGAGGGGCAATCAGCCCCAGCATTTT. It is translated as CASSSLSGQGRGNQPQHF.

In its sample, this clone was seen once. The chain's CDR3 is CASSQGVSGNYEQYF. The CDR3 coding sequence is TGTGCCAGCAGCCAAGGCGTCTCAGGGAACTACGAGCAGTACTTC. This chain joins TRBV4-2 and TRBJ2-7; tentatively, D is TRBD1 (5 bases). The germline V gene encodes CDR1 LGHNA and CDR2 YNFKEQ. The CDR3 is 15 amino acids. Deletions cut 1 base from V and 3 bases from J, with 13 bases between.

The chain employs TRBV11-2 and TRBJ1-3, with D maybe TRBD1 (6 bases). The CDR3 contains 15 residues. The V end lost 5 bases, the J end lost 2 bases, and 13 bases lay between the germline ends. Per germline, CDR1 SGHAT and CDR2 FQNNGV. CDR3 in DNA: TGTGCCAGCAGCGCTTCAGGGGTCCCTGGAAACACCATATATTTT. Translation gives CASSASGVPGNTIYF.

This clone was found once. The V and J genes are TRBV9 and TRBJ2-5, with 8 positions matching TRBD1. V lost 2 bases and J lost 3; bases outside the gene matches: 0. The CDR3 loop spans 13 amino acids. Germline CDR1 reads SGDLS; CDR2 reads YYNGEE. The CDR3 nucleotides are TGTGCCAGCAGCGTGACAGGGGAAGAGACCCAGTACTTC. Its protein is CASSVTGEETQYF. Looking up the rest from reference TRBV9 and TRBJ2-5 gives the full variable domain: DSGVTQTPKHLITATGQRVTLRCSPRSGDLSVYWYQQSLDQGLQFLIQYYNGEERAKGNILERFSAQQFPDLHSELNLSSLELGDSALYFCASSVTGEETQYFGPGTRLLVL.

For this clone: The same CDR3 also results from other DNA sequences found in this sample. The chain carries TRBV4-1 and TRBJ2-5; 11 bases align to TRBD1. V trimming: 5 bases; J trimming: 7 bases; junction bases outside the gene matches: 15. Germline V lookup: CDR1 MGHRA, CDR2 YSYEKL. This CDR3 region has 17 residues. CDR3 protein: CASSEGGTGGTFGTQYF. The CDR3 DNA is TGCGCCAGCAGCGAAGGGGGGACAGGGGGGACTTTCGGGACCCAGTACTTC.

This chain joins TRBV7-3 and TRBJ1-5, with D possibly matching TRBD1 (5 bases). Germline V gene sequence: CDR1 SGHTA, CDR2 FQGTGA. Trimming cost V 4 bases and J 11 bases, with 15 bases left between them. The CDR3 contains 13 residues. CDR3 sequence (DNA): TGTGCCAGCAGCTCCGAGCCAGGGTCGGCCCAGCATTTT. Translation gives CASSSEPGSAQHF. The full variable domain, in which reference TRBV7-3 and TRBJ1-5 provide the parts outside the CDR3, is GAGVSQTPSNKVTEKGKYVELRCDPISGHTALYWYRQSLGQGPEFLIYFQGTGAADDSGLPNDRFFAVRPEGSVSTLKIQRTERGDSAVYLCASSSEPGSAQHFGDGTRLSIL.

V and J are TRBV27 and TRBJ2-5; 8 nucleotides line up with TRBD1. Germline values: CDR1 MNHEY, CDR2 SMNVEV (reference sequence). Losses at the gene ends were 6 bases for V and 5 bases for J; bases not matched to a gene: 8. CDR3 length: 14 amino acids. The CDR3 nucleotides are TGTGCCAGCAGGCCGGACAGGGTAGGGGAGACCCAGTACTTC. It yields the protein CASRPDRVGETQYF.

CDR3 sequence reads: CAPGGTGVTGELFF. Written as DNA, the CDR3 is TGTGCCCCCGGAGGGACAGGGGTCACCGGGGAGCTGTTTTTT. V gene TRBV7-9 combines with J gene TRBJ2-2, with 10 bases that match TRBD1. CDR1 is SEHNR and CDR2 is FQNEAQ in the germline V gene (reference sequence). This CDR3 is built from 14 residues. V was pared by 11 bases and J by 4 bases, with 7 bases of the junction left unmatched.

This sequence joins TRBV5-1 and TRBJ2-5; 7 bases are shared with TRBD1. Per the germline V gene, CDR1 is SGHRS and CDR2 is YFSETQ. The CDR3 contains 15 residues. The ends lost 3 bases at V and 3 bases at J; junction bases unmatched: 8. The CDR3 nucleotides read TGCGCCAGCAGCTCTCTCCCCGGGACAGAAGAGACCCAGTACTTC. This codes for CASSSLPGTEETQYF.

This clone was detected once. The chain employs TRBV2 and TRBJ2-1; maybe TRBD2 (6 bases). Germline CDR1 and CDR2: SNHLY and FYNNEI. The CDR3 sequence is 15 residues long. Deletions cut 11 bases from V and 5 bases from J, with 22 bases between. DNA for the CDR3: TGTGCCTTGGGGTCTAGCGCGAAGACGAACAATGAGCAGTTCTTC. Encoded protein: CALGSSAKTNNEQFF.

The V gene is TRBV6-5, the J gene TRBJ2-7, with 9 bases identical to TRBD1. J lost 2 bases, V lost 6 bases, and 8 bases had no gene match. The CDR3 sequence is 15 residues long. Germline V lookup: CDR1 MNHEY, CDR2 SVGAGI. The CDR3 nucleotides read TGTGCCAGCAGGTGGGGACAGGGTAAAACCTACGAGCAGTACTTC. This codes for CASRWGQGKTYEQYF.

The CDR3, as DNA: TGCGCCAGCAGCTTACAGGACCTGGGCACCGGGGAGCTGTTTTTT. It is translated as CASSLQDLGTGELFF. The rearrangement joins TRBV5-1 to TRBJ2-2, with D maybe TRBD1 (5 bases). Trimming left V 2 bases short and J 4 bases short, with 12 bases between. The CDR3 runs to 15 residues. Per the germline V gene, CDR1 is SGHRS and CDR2 is YFSETQ.

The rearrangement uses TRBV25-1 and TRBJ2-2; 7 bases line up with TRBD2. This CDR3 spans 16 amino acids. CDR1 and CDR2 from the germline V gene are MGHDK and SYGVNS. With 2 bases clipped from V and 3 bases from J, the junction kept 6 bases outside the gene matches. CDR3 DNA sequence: TGTGCCAGCAGTGAACACGCGGGAGTGGACACCGGGGAGCTGTTTTTT. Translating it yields CASSEHAGVDTGELFF.

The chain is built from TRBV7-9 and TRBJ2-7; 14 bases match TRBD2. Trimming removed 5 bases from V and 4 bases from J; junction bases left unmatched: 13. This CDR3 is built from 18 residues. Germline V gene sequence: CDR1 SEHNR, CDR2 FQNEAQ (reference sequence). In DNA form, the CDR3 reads TGTGCCAGCAGCCCTAAAATCCGACTAGCGGGAGGGTTATACGAGCAGTACTTC. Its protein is CASSPKIRLAGGLYEQYF.

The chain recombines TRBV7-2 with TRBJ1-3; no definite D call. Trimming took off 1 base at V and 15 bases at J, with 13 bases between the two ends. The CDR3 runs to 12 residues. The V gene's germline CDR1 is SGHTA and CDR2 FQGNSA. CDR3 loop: CASSLGGFIRYF. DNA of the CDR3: TGTGCCAGCAGCTTAGGAGGATTTATTCGATATTTT.

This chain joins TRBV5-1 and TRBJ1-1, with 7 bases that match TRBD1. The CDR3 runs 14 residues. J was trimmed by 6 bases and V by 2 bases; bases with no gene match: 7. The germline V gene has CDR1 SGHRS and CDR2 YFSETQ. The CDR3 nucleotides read TGCGCCAGCAGCTTATACGACAGGGCGGCTGAAGCTTTCTTT. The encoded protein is CASSLYDRAAEAFF.

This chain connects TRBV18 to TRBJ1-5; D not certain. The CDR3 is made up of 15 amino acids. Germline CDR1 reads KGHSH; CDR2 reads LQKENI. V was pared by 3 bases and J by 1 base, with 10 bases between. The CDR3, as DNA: TGTGCCAGCTCACCTGAGGGAGGGAGCAATCAGCCCCAGCATTTT. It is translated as CASSPEGGSNQPQHF. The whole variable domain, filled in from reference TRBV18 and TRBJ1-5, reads NAGVMQNPRHLVRRRGQEARLRCSPMKGHSHVYWYRQLPEEGLKFMVYLQKENIIDESGMPKERFSAEFPKEGPSILRIQQVVRGDSAAYFCASSPEGGSNQPQHFGDGTRLSIL.

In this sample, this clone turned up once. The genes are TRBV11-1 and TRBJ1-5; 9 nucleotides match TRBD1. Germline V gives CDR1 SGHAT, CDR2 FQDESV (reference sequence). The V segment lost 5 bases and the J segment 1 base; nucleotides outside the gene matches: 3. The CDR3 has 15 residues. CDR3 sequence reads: CASSQGTGSNQPQHF. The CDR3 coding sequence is TGTGCCAGCAGCCAGGGGACAGGGAGCAATCAGCCCCAGCATTTT.

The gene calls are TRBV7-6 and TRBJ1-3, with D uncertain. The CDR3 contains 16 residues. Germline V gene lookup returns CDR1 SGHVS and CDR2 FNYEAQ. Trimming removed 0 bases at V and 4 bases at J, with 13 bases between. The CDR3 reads CASSLAPTFEGNTIYF. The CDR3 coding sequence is TGTGCCAGCAGCTTAGCGCCGACTTTCGAGGGAAACACCATATATTTT.

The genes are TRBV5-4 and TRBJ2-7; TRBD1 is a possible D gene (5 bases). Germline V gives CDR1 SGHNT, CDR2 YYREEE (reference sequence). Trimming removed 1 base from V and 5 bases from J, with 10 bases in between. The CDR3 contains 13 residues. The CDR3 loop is CASSLTQEHEQYF. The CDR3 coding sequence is TGTGCCAGCAGCTTGACACAGGAGCACGAGCAGTACTTC.

CDR3 sequence (DNA): TGTGCCGCCTCCAGGGGAAGTCAGCCCCAGCATTTT. Protein: CAASRGSQPQHF. The chain couples TRBV21-1 to TRBJ1-5; the table assigns TRBD1, which was not confirmed against the DNA. TRBV21-1 is a recognized pseudogene. The CDR3 covers 12 residues.

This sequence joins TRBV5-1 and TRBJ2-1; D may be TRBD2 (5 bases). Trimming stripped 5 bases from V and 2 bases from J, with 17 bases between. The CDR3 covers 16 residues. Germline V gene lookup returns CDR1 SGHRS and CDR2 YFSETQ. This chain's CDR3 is CASSLRPPGTYNEQFF. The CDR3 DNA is TGCGCCAGCAGTCTCAGGCCTCCGGGGACCTACAATGAGCAGTTCTTC.

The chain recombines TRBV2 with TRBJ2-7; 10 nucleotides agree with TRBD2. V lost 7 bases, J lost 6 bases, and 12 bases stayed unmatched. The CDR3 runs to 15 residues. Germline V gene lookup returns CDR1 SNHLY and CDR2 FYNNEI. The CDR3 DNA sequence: TGTGCCAGCACCGAAGAAGCGGGAGGGCCGGTCGAGCAGTACTTC. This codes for CASTEEAGGPVEQYF.

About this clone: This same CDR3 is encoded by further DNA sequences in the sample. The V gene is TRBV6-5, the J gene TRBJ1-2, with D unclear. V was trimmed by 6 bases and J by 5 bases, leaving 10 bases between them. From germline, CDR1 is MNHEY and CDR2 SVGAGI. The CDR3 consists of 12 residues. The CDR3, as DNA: TGTGCCAGCAGCTCTCCGGGGTATGGCTACACCTTC. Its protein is CASSSPGYGYTF.

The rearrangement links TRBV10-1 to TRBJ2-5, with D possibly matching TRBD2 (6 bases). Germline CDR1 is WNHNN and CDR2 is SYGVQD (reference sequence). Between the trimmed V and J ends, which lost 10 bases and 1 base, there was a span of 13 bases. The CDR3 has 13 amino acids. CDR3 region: CATRRELQETQYF. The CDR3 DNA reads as TGCGCCACCCGACGGGAGCTCCAAGAGACCCAGTACTTC.